The present T cell receptor (beta chain) was sequenced within a study of preoperative IRX-2 immunotherapy in early breast cancer. The CDR3 runs to 15 residues. Germline V CDR1 and CDR2: LGHNT, FRNRAP. Unmatched junction bases numbered 5, after V lost 4 bases and J lost 6 bases. Treatment of the sample: preoperative locoregional IRX-2 cytokine immunotherapy. Patients received preoperative, locoregional IRX-2 cytokine immunotherapy in a phase Ib study. TCRdb's table, derived via immunoSEQ multiplex PCR, lists solely in-frame clones and lacks some. The table lists fewer than 35,000 clones, just under 90% of them singletons.

The sequences come from tumor tissue, collected after IRX-2 immunotherapy. The J gene is TRBJ2-2, the V gene TRBV12-5; 10 bases are a match to TRBD2. The sequence derives from a human donor with breast cancer. The CDR3 loop reads CASGSGLAGAGELFF. The CDR3 DNA reads TGTGCTAGTGGTTCGGGGCTAGCGGGAGCCGGGGAGCTGTTTTTT. The whole variable domain, remainder taken from reference TRBV12-5 and TRBJ2-2, is DARVTQTPRHKVTEMGQEVTMRCQPILGHNTVFWYRQTMMQGLELLAYFRNRAPLDDSGMPKDRFSAEMPDATLATLKIQPSEPRDSAVYFCASGSGLAGAGELFFGEGSRLTVL.